The subject of this entry is one TCR beta chain. Treatment denoted: 15 to 20 received Ad26.COV2.S at low or high dose, single or two shots; about 5 received placebo; per-sample allocation not given. Each sample was drawn 63 days after the first injection (of vaccine or placebo). These data originate in a study of Ad26.COV2.S vaccination and SARS-CoV-2 variants. Germline assignment: CDR1 LNHNV and CDR2 YYDKDF (reference sequence). V was clipped by 6 bases and J by 2 bases; unmatched bases: 5. There are 15 residues in the CDR3. The assay was immunoSEQ multiplex PCR, and TCRdb's table has in-frame clones only and misses some. This sample has some 390,000 clones, with around 89% found just once.

The chain uses TRBV15 and TRBJ2-5; 11 bases align to TRBD1. This sequence was found in a person between 18 and 60 years old who received the Ad26.COV2.S COVID-19 vaccine or a placebo. Sequencing used peripheral blood, obtained in a trial of Ad26.COV2.S vaccine versus placebo. CDR3 DNA sequence: TGTGCCACCAGAGCCGGGACAGGGGGACAAGAGACCCAGTACTTC. Its protein is CATRAGTGGQETQYF. Drawing the rest from reference TRBV15 and TRBJ2-5, the complete variable domain is DAMVIQNPRYQVTQFGKPVTLSCSQTLNHNVMYWYQQKSSQAPKLLFHYYDKDFNNEADTPDNFQSRRPNTSFCFLDIRSPGLGDTAMYLCATRAGTGGQETQYFGPGTRLLVL.